A single sample gave rise to the 16 T cell receptor beta chains below, sequenced in a study of cytomegalovirus exposure and HLA in healthy donors. The PCR contained 60 Vbeta and 13 Jbeta primers. This table comes from immunoSEQ multiplex PCR, and its TCRdb copy is limited to in-frame clones, with some not included. The data show 150,000 to 200,000 clones, more than 75% seen once. The sequenced sample consisted of PBMCs. These receptor sequences come from a woman in her 30s in good health and CMV-seropositive.

The genes are TRBV7-6 and TRBJ2-3; D gene uncertain. Germline CDR1 reads SGHVS; CDR2 reads FNYEAQ. The CDR3 is 15 residues long. V shed 3 bases and J shed 3 bases, with 13 bases lying between them. The CDR3: CASSFNPRGTDTQYF. CDR3 coding DNA: TGTGCCAGCAGCTTTAACCCCCGAGGAACAGATACGCAGTATTTT.

The rearrangement joins TRBV5-5 to TRBJ2-7; possibly TRBD1 for D (5 bases). The germline V gene has CDR1 SGHKS and CDR2 YYEKEE (reference sequence). The V and J ends lost 0 bases and 0 bases respectively, with 13 bases between them. The CDR3 has 16 residues. CDR3 coding DNA: TGTGCCAGCAGCTTGGCTACAGGCTCAACCTCCTACGAGCAGTACTTC. The encoded protein is CASSLATGSTSYEQYF.

This clone showed up just once. The chain links TRBV4-3 to TRBJ1-4, with D unresolved. In germline, CDR1 is LGHNA, CDR2 YSLEER. The V end was cut by 0 bases, the J end by 3 bases, with 11 bases between. The CDR3 has 16 residues. In nucleotides, the CDR3 is TGCGCCAGCAGCCAAGAAATAGGGAGGTCTAATGAAAAACTGTTTTTT. Translation: CASSQEIGRSNEKLFF.

The chain has TRBV7-8 and TRBJ1-2; D is ambiguous. V dropped 4 bases and J dropped 5 bases, with 20 bases sitting between them. The CDR3 has 16 amino acids. Germline loops: CDR1 SGHVS, CDR2 FQNEAQ. The CDR3 protein is CASSSAGGGWAYGYTF. DNA for the CDR3: TGTGCCAGCAGCTCGGCAGGAGGCGGTTGGGCATATGGCTACACCTTC.

The chain couples TRBV10-3 to TRBJ2-5, with TRBD2 identical over 8 bases. CDR1 and CDR2 (germline): ENHRY, SYGVKD. CDR3 size: 15 residues. V shed 6 bases, J shed 0 bases, and the junction held 6 bases outside the gene matches. CDR3 DNA sequence: TGTGCCATCAGGGATAGCGGGGACTACCAAGAGACCCAGTACTTC. Translating gives CAIRDSGDYQETQYF.

This chain links TRBV6-5 with TRBJ1-1; TRBD1 aligns across 8 bases. The J segment lost 13 bases and the V segment lost 0 bases, leaving 10 bases of the junction unmatched. This CDR3 is built from 14 residues. The germline V gene encodes CDR1 MNHEY and CDR2 SVGAGI. CDR3 nucleotide sequence: TGTGCCAGCAGTTACTCAGGGACAGGCTCAGGCGGTTTCTTT. Its translation: CASSYSGTGSGGFF.

This chain connects TRBV13 to TRBJ2-1; TRBD2 agrees at 8 bases. The CDR3 runs to 16 residues. The J segment lost 4 bases and the V segment lost 3 bases, leaving 8 bases of the junction unmatched. Germline V gene sequence: CDR1 PRHDT, CDR2 FYEKMQ (reference sequence). The CDR3 DNA reads TGTGCCAGCAGCTTCCGGGGGGGCCTGTTTTACAATGAGCAGTTCTTC. Translated: CASSFRGGLFYNEQFF. Full variable domain (remainder filled in from reference TRBV13 and TRBJ2-1): AAGVIQSPRHLIKEKRETATLKCYPIPRHDTVYWYQQGPGQDPQFLISFYEKMQSDKGSIPDRFSAQQFSDYHSELNMSSLELGDSALYFCASSFRGGLFYNEQFFGPGTRLTVL.

The gene calls are TRBV5-6 and TRBJ1-6; 7 nucleotides align to TRBD1. This CDR3 spans 15 amino acids. Germline CDR1 is SGHDT and CDR2 is YYEEEE. Trimming at V came to 4 bases and at J to 6 bases, leaving 7 bases not matched to a gene. In DNA, the CDR3 is TGTGCCAGCAGCCTCCGGGACAGATTTAATTCACCCCTCCACTTT. Its protein product is CASSLRDRFNSPLHF.

The chain is built from TRBV6-1 and TRBJ2-1; 7 bases align to TRBD1. With 6 bases clipped from V and 5 bases from J, the junction kept 10 bases outside the gene matches. The CDR3 is 15 residues long. Germline CDR1 and CDR2: MNHNS and SASEGT. In DNA form, the CDR3 reads TGTGCCAGCAGGGAGACAGGGTCTGGGAACAATGAGCAGTTCTTC. As protein: CASRETGSGNNEQFF.

This chain connects TRBV6-5 to TRBJ2-7; 9 nucleotides agree with TRBD1. In germline, CDR1 is MNHEY, CDR2 SVGAGI. V dropped 6 bases and J dropped 4; count of bases not matched to a gene: 4. The CDR3 is 13 amino acids. The CDR3 is CASSRDRDYEQYF. In DNA, the CDR3 is TGTGCCAGCAGCCGGGACAGGGATTACGAGCAGTACTTC.

J is TRBJ1-5 and V is TRBV6-1; D gene ambiguous. Germline CDR1 and CDR2: MNHNS and SASEGT. This CDR3 has 14 residues. V gave up 3 bases and J gave up 3 bases, with 9 bases separating them. The CDR3 DNA reads as TGTGCCAGCAGTGATGGCAGGAACAATCAGCCCCAGCATTTT. It encodes CASSDGRNNQPQHF.

This chain connects TRBV5-6 to TRBJ1-2; 7 nucleotides match TRBD1. V was pared by 1 base and J by 6 bases, with 9 bases of the junction left unmatched. The CDR3 extends over 15 amino acids. Germline-derived CDR1 and CDR2 are SGHDT and YYEEEE. CDR3 loop: CASSLIDRDVDGYTF. CDR3 DNA: TGTGCCAGCAGCTTGATCGACAGGGATGTTGATGGCTACACCTTC.

Notes on this clone: The same CDR3 is also encoded by other DNA sequences in this sample. The rearrangement joins TRBV7-9 to TRBJ1-2; 7 bases are a match to TRBD1. Trimming took 5 bases from V and 4 from J; bases not matched to a gene: 4. Per the germline V gene, CDR1 is SEHNR and CDR2 is FQNEAQ (reference sequence). The CDR3 is made up of 13 amino acids. The CDR3 DNA is TGTGCCAGCAGCCTACAGGGGCCCTATGGCTACACCTTC. Encoded protein: CASSLQGPYGYTF.

This chain links TRBV5-1 with TRBJ1-1; TRBD1 matches at 8 bases. V shed 4 bases and J 6 bases; nucleotides not matched to a gene: 11. The length of the CDR3 is 15 residues. Germline CDR1 is SGHRS and CDR2 is YFSETQ. CDR3 amino acids: CASSAVGQGPSEAFF. In DNA form, the CDR3 reads TGCGCCAGCAGCGCGGTTGGACAGGGCCCCTCTGAAGCTTTCTTT.

The chain recombines TRBV9 with TRBJ2-2; TRBD1 aligns across 7 bases. CDR1 is SGDLS, CDR2 YYNGEE, per germline. Trimming removed 4 bases from V and 5 bases from J; junction bases left unmatched: 8. The CDR3 totals 15 residues. The CDR3 DNA reads TGTGCCAGCAGCTTAACAGGGGCAAGGACCGGGGAGCTGTTTTTT. It encodes CASSLTGARTGELFF.

The gene calls are TRBV4-3 and TRBJ2-1; 14 nucleotides match TRBD2. The CDR3 is made up of 18 amino acids. The germline gives CDR1 LGHNA, CDR2 YSLEER. V dropped 1 base and J dropped 0; count of bases not matched to a gene: 2. The CDR3 DNA sequence: TGCGCCAGCAGCCAAGGACTAGCGGGGGGGAGCTCCTACAATGAGCAGTTCTTC. Translated: CASSQGLAGGSSYNEQFF.